The rows below give T cell receptor beta chains drawn from one sample of a study of cytomegalovirus exposure and HLA in healthy donors. Assay: immunoSEQ multiplex PCR; the TCRdb copy retains only in-frame clones and omits some. The data show under 200,000 clones, 80% to 85% seen once. The sequenced material came from PBMCs. The origin of the receptors is a male donor in good health and CMV-seropositive. Each CDR3 is given with its conserved first and last residue. Each record gives: CDR3 protein, J gene, clone size, V gene. Some rows mark clone size as missing; the rest say once, few, many or name a class of expanded clone.

CDR3 protein: CASSPEEGISSPLHF
J gene: TRBJ1-6
clone size: .
V gene: TRBV18

CDR3 protein: CASSISRAMNAEAFF
J gene: TRBJ1-1
clone size: .
V gene: TRBV19

CDR3 protein: CASSLKLAAHETQYF
J gene: TRBJ2-5
clone size: .
V gene: TRBV13

CDR3 protein: CASSAAAGGNPNEQFF
J gene: TRBJ2-1
clone size: once
V gene: TRBV5-1

CDR3 protein: CASSERDRGYNEQFF
J gene: TRBJ2-1
clone size: .
V gene: TRBV10-1

CDR3 protein: CASSLVGGAISYEQYF
J gene: TRBJ2-7
clone size: .
V gene: TRBV7-2

CDR3 protein: CASSPTGEKQPQHF
J gene: TRBJ1-5
clone size: .
V gene: TRBV18

CDR3 protein: CASSQDIAGGNTIYF
J gene: TRBJ1-3
clone size: .
V gene: TRBV14

CDR3 protein: CASSADFSNTGELFF
J gene: TRBJ2-2
clone size: .
V gene: TRBV25-1

CDR3 protein: CASSLAGVYNYGYTF
J gene: TRBJ1-2
clone size: .
V gene: TRBV5-4

CDR3 protein: CASSAGTGNYNEQFF
J gene: TRBJ2-1
clone size: .
V gene: TRBV5-1

CDR3 protein: CASSQERSGGSQYNEQFF
J gene: TRBJ2-1
clone size: .
V gene: TRBV4-1

CDR3 protein: CASSPLPTGGQETQYF
J gene: TRBJ2-5
clone size: .
V gene: TRBV18

CDR3 protein: CASSLAPGYEQYF
J gene: TRBJ2-7
clone size: .
V gene: TRBV5-1

CDR3 protein: CASSIVRGRANTGELFF
J gene: TRBJ2-2
clone size: .
V gene: TRBV19

CDR3 protein: CASSLAPATSVKGGRSYEQYF
J gene: TRBJ2-7
clone size: .
V gene: TRBV5-1

CDR3 protein: CATSRDRASNQPQHF
J gene: TRBJ1-5
clone size: .
V gene: TRBV15

CDR3 protein: CASRGQYNQPQHF
J gene: TRBJ1-5
clone size: .
V gene: TRBV19

CDR3 protein: CSVEVGGAGELFF
J gene: TRBJ2-2
clone size: .
V gene: TRBV29-1

CDR3 protein: CASSRTGELGGYTF
J gene: TRBJ1-2
clone size: few
V gene: TRBV4-3

CDR3 protein: CASIMSSSGSRNTGELFF
J gene: TRBJ2-2
clone size: .
V gene: TRBV7-9

CDR3 protein: CASNHETGGQAFF
J gene: TRBJ1-1
clone size: .
V gene: TRBV19

CDR3 protein: CASSEEAGVGNTIYF
J gene: TRBJ1-3
clone size: .
V gene: TRBV2

CDR3 protein: CASSWTSGSNEQFF
J gene: TRBJ2-1
clone size: .
V gene: TRBV19

CDR3 protein: CASRLSGAGTDTQYF
J gene: TRBJ2-3
clone size: .
V gene: TRBV5-1

CDR3 protein: CASSQVAVAGGEQYF
J gene: TRBJ2-7
clone size: .
V gene: TRBV14

CDR3 protein: CASSESGGADTQYF
J gene: TRBJ2-3
clone size: few
V gene: TRBV6-4

CDR3 protein: CASSPSRDSHEQYF
J gene: TRBJ2-7
clone size: once
V gene: TRBV7-9

CDR3 protein: CASSSRGQGGEEAQYF
J gene: TRBJ2-5
clone size: .
V gene: TRBV6-6

CDR3 protein: CASSDRGLGTEAFF
J gene: TRBJ1-1
clone size: .
V gene: TRBV2

CDR3 protein: CASSLEGGATEAFF
J gene: TRBJ1-1
clone size: few
V gene: TRBV7-9

CDR3 protein: CASSELSGYGYTF
J gene: TRBJ1-2
clone size: .
V gene: TRBV6-1

CDR3 protein: CASSEASPNTEAFF
J gene: TRBJ1-1
clone size: .
V gene: TRBV2

CDR3 protein: CASVGTGDLMNTEAFF
J gene: TRBJ1-1
clone size: .
V gene: TRBV2

CDR3 protein: CASSYHRDTQYF
J gene: TRBJ2-3
clone size: few
V gene: TRBV6-6

CDR3 protein: CATTTGASYGYTF
J gene: TRBJ1-2
clone size: .
V gene: TRBV28